The 5 T cell receptor beta chains given below trace back to one sample, sequenced in a study of OX40 agonist ivuxolimab in advanced cancers. Using immunoSEQ multiplex PCR, the repertoire was profiled, and TCRdb retains in-frame clones only, with some absent. The sample records around 86,000 clones, approximately 94% being singletons. The material sequenced was CD4+ or CD8+ T cells sorted from blood, taken in a trial of the OX40 agonist ivuxolimab. These receptors all come from an adult with an advanced solid tumor such as melanoma, head and neck, liver or kidney cancer.

The gene calls are TRBV13 and TRBJ2-1; TRBD2 matches 7 bases. The CDR3 contains 14 residues. Germline V lookup: CDR1 PRHDT, CDR2 FYEKMQ (reference sequence). The junction had 7 bases not matched to a gene; V was cut back by 4 bases and J by 7 bases. The CDR3 region has the DNA TGTGCCAGCAGCTCTTCGCAGGGAGGGAATGAGCAGTTCTTC. The encoded protein is CASSSSQGGNEQFF.

CDR3 loop: CASSLGSSYGYTF. In nucleotides, the CDR3 is TGTGCCAGCAGCTTAGGATCCAGCTATGGCTACACCTTC. This rearrangement joins TRBV7-6 to TRBJ1-2; D is uncertain. CDR1 SGHVS and CDR2 FNYEAQ come from the germline V gene. The CDR3 totals 13 residues. Trimming took 1 base from V and 4 from J, leaving 7 bases between them.

This sequence joins TRBV4-3 and TRBJ2-1; 11 bases line up with TRBD2. The junction had 7 bases not matched to a gene; V was cut back by 2 bases and J by 7 bases. The CDR3 covers 16 residues. Per the germline V gene, CDR1 is LGHNA and CDR2 is YSLEER. The CDR3 DNA follows: TGCGCCAGCAGCCAATTGACTAGCGGGACAATGAATGAGCAGTTCTTC. Translation: CASSQLTSGTMNEQFF.

V is TRBV14 and J is TRBJ2-1; weak D call: TRBD1 (5 bases). Germline loops: CDR1 SGHDN, CDR2 FVKESK. V was cut by 3 bases and J by 5 bases, with 14 bases left in between. CDR3 size: 15 residues. Here the CDR3 reads CASSHRRQGHNEQFF. The CDR3, as DNA: TGTGCCAGCAGCCATCGTAGGCAGGGCCACAATGAGCAGTTCTTC.

This clone was counted a single time. The rearrangement joins TRBV27 to TRBJ2-6, with D tentatively TRBD2 (6 bases). This CDR3 is built from 15 residues. Trimming removed 5 bases from V and 7 bases from J, with 15 bases in between. Germline CDR1 reads MNHEY; CDR2 reads SMNVEV (reference sequence). The CDR3: CASSLTGVGANVLTF. CDR3 nucleotides: TGTGCCAGCAGTCTAACGGGGGTGGGTGCCAACGTCCTGACTTTC.